This T cell receptor (beta chain) was identified during a study of shared clonotypes between healthy human individuals. Broader study findings: Rarefaction gave evidence that sorted-subset sequencing remained incomplete despite large depth. Estimated richness was generally greater in naive than memory subsets. Non-shared clonotypes showed lower generation probabilities than clonotypes common to all four donors.

The CDR3 extends over 13 amino acids. V dropped 0 bases and J dropped 5; count of bases not matched to a gene: 3. Looked up from germline, CDR1 is GTSNPN and CDR2 is SVGIG (reference sequence). Notes on this clone: What it binds is unknown.

The data were produced by immunoSEQ multiplex PCR, yet TCRdb's version contains in-frame clones alone and is incomplete. The sample contains about 2,500,000 clones, around 90% of which appear only once. The specimen sequenced was naive CD4+ T cells sorted from blood. The sample's subset: CD45RA+ positively selected. The TCR was taken from a man aged 18 to 30 in good health. This rearrangement joins TRBV30 to TRBJ2-5, with 7 nucleotides matching TRBD1. The CDR3 DNA reads TGTGCCTGGAGTGTAAGGGGGCTTGAGACCCAGTACTTC. Residues: CAWSVRGLETQYF.